This TCR beta chain was documented in a study of T-cell reconstitution after alpha-beta-depleted transplantation in children. Germline values: CDR1 MNHEY, CDR2 SVGAGI. V lost 1 base to trimming and J lost 3 bases, with 9 bases between them. The CDR3 runs 15 residues. This clonotype was picked up a small number of times. Researchers prepared the TCRbeta library using unique molecular identifiers, the study reports. TCRdb ran MiXCR on the PCR reads and lists one entry per CDR3 protein. Of roughly 420,000 distinct CDR3 sequences listed, 15% to 20% are singletons. The V call is TRBV6-5, the J call TRBJ2-2; no clear D gene. This clonotype originated in a boy less than two years old who had a stem cell transplant for Wiskott-Aldrich syndrome, so the T cells may come from the graft donor. Sequences were derived from PBMCs, mostly from graft donor cells, sampled 360 days after TCRalphabeta/CD19-depleted stem cell transplant. The DNA of the CDR3 is TGTGCCAGCAGTTACTGGCCTCTACACACCGGGGAGCTGTTTTTT. It encodes CASSYWPLHTGELFF.